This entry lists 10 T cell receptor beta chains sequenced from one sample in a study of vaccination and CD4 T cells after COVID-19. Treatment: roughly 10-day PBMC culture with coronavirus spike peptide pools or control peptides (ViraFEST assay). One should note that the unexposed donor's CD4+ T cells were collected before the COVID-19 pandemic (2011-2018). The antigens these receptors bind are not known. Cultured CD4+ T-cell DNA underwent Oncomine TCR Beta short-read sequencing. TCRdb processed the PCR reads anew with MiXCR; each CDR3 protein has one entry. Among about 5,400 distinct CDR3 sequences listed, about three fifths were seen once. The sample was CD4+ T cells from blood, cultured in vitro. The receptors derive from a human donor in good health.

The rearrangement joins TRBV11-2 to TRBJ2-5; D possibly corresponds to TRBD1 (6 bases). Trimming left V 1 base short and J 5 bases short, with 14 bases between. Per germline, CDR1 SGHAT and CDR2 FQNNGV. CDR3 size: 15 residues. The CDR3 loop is CASSLGGRGGETQYF. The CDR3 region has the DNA TGTGCCAGCAGCTTAGGAGGCAGGGGTGGGGAGACCCAGTACTTC.

The CDR3 nucleotides are TGTGCCAGCAGCTTAAGAGCGGGGTCCGGGGAGCTGTTTTTT. This encodes CASSLRAGSGELFF. The chain couples TRBV7-2 to TRBJ2-2; TRBD2 matches 7 bases. The CDR3 length is 14 residues. The trim removed 2 bases at V and 6 bases at J, leaving 3 bases unmatched. Germline CDR1 is SGHTA and CDR2 is FQGNSA.

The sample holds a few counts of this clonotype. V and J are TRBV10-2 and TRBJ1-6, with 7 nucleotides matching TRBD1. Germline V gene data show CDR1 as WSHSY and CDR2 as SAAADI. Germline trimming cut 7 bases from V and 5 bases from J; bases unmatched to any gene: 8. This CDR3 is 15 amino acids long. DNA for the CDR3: TGCGCCAGCACCAAGGGGGCAGTGAATAATTCACCCCTCCACTTT. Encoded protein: CASTKGAVNNSPLHF.

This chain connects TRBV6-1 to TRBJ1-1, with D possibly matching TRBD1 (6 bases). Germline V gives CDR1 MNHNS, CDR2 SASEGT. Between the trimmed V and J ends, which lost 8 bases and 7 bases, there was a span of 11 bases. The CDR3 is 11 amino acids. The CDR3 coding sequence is TGTGCCAGCTACAGGGAAAGTGAAGCTTTCTTT. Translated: CASYRESEAFF.

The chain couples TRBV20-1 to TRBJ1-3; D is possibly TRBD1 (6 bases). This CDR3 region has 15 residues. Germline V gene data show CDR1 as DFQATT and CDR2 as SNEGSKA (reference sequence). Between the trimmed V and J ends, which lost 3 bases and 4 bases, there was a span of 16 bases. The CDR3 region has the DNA TGCAGTGCTAGGGTTACAGGGCGCTGGGGAAACACCATATATTTT. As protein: CSARVTGRWGNTIYF.

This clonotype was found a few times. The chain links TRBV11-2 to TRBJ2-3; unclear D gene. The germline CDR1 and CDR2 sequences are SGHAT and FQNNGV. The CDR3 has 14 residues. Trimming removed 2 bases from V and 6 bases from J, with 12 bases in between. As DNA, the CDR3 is TGTGCCAGCAGCTTACTGTGGGTAAGCGATACGCAGTATTTT. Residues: CASSLLWVSDTQYF. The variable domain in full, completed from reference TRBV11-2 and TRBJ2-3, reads EAGVAQSPRYKIIEKRQSVAFWCNPISGHATLYWYQQILGQGPKLLIQFQNNGVVDDSQLPKDRFSAERLKGVDSTLKIQPAKLEDSAVYLCASSLLWVSDTQYFGPGTRLTVL.

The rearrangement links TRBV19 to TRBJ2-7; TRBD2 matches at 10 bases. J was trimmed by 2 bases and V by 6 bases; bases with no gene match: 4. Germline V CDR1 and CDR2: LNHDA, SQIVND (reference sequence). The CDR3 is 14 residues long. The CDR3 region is CASSPAGGPYEQYF. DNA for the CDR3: TGTGCCAGTAGCCCAGCGGGAGGGCCCTACGAGCAGTACTTC.

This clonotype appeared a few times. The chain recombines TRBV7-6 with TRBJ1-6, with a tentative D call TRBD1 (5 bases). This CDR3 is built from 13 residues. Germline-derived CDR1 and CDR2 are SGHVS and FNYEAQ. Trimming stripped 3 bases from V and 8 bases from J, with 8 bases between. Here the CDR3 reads CASSLGTDSPLHF. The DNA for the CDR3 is TGTGCCAGCAGCTTGGGGACGGATTCACCCCTCCACTTT.

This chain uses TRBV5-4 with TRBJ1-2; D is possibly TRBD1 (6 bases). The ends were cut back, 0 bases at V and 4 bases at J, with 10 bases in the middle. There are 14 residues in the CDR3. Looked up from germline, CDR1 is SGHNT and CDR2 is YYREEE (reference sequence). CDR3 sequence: CASSLGGRGYGYTF. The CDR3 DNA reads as TGTGCCAGCAGCTTGGGGGGGCGCGGCTATGGCTACACCTTC.

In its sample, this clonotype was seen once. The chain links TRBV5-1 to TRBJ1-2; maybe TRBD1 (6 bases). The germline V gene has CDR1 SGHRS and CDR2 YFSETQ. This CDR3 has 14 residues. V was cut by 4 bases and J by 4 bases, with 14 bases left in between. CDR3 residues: CASSPGQNPYGYTF. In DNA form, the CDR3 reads TGCGCCAGCAGCCCGGGACAAAACCCCTATGGCTACACCTTC. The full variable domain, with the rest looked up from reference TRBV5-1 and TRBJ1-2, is KAGVTQTPRYLIKTRGQQVTLSCSPISGHRSVSWYQQTPGQGLQFLFEYFSETQRNKGNFPGRFSGRQFSNSRSEMNVSTLELGDSALYLCASSPGQNPYGYTFGSGTRLTVV.